Below are 23 T cell receptor beta chains sequenced from a single sample in a study of T-cell reconstitution after alpha-beta-depleted transplantation in children (dated by TCRdb to the mid-2010s). The library relied on PCR. Sequencing was performed on an Illumina HiSeq 2500. To normalize quantification of the TCRbeta repertoire, the TCR libraries were built with molecular barcoding that relied on unique molecular identifiers. The public reads were reprocessed in TCRdb via fastp at Q25 and MiXCR, keeping in-frame beta chains. All rows with the same CDR3 protein become a single entry with the most common DNA and genes. In this sample the table shows hundreds of thousands of distinct CDR3 sequences, roughly 17% of which occur a single time. The top ten constitute approximately 1% of the sample. The sample was PBMCs from the stem cell graft donor, taken from the stem cell graft. Every receptor here comes from a human donor who donated a stem cell graft to a child with acute myeloid leukemia.

This clonotype was seen a handful of times. V is TRBV5-8 and J is TRBJ2-2, with a possible D match to TRBD1 (6 bases). The CDR3 contains 18 residues. Trimming shortened V by 1 base and J by 2 bases, and 18 bases separated the two germline ends. CDR1 and CDR2 (germline): SGHTS, YDEGEE. The CDR3 is CASSLTTGLEDNTGELFF. CDR3 nucleotides: TGTGCCAGCAGCTTGACGACAGGTTTAGAGGATAACACCGGGGAGCTGTTTTTT.

Regarding this clonotype: A junction end diverges from the germline sequence, so it may reflect a read error. The chain joins TRBV7-9 to TRBJ2-7; D is uncertain. This CDR3 has 12 amino acids. The germline V gene encodes CDR1 SEHNR and CDR2 FQNEAQ (reference sequence). CDR3 in DNA: TGTGCCAGCAGCTTAGTAGAGAACGAGCATTACTTC. Protein sequence: CASSLVENEHYF. Supplemented by reference TRBV7-9 and TRBJ2-7, the full variable domain reads DTGVSQNPRHKITKRGQNVTFRCDPISEHNRLYWYRQTLGQGPEFLTYFQNEAQLEKSRLLSDRFSAERPKGSFSTLEIQRTEQGDSAMYLCASSLVENEHYFGPGTRLTVT.

Details on this clonotype: This could be a read error, since a much larger clone is one nucleotide away. Here the CDR3 omits its conserved ending phenylalanine or tryptophan, so a read error is the likely source. V is TRBV6-5 and J is TRBJ2-2; 9 nucleotides match TRBD1. Trimming at V came to 2 bases and at J to 12 bases, leaving 7 bases not matched to a gene. Germline CDR1 and CDR2: MNHEY and SVGAGI. The length of the CDR3 is 14 residues. CDR3 protein: CASSYQIGTGQLFC. CDR3 in DNA: TGTGCCAGCAGTTACCAAATAGGGACAGGGCAGCTGTTTTGT.

The chain links TRBV18 to TRBJ1-2; 7 bases map to TRBD1. CDR1 is KGHSH, CDR2 LQKENI, per germline. J lost 8 bases, V lost 3 bases, and 12 bases had no gene match. This CDR3 comprises 15 residues. The CDR3 loop is CASSPRGQPERGYTF. For the CDR3, the DNA is TGTGCCAGCTCACCGCGGGGACAGCCCGAAAGAGGCTACACCTTC.

This clonotype was seen at least ten times. The gene calls are TRBV20-1 and TRBJ1-6, with 7 bases lining up with TRBD1. J was trimmed by 8 bases and V by 3 bases; bases with no gene match: 16. This CDR3 region has 17 residues. From germline, CDR1 is DFQATT and CDR2 SNEGSKA (reference sequence). The CDR3 protein is CSASLRQGEAVHSPLHF. The DNA for the CDR3 is TGCAGTGCTAGTCTCCGACAGGGTGAAGCTGTTCATTCACCCCTCCACTTT.

The sample holds a few counts of this clonotype. The genes are TRBV6-1 and TRBJ1-5; D possibly corresponds to TRBD1 (5 bases). There are 16 residues in the CDR3. The V gene lost 6 bases and the J gene lost 3 bases, with 18 bases spanning the gap. Germline V gene lookup returns CDR1 MNHNS and CDR2 SASEGT. In DNA, the CDR3 is TGTGCCAGCAGGCCTAACCGGGACCAGATCAATCAGCCCCAGCATTTT. Translated: CASRPNRDQINQPQHF.

CDR3 amino acids: CASSSLAGRLNEQFF. CDR3 in DNA: TGTGCCAGCAGTTCTCTAGCGGGGAGACTTAATGAGCAGTTCTTC. The chain joins TRBV7-9 to TRBJ2-1; 9 bases line up with TRBD2. This CDR3 is built from 15 residues. Germline loops: CDR1 SEHNR, CDR2 FQNEAQ (reference sequence). Trimming removed 6 bases from V and 7 bases from J; junction bases left unmatched: 10.

This clonotype has ten or more counts. The rearrangement joins TRBV20-1 to TRBJ2-1; D gene unclear. Germline V gene data show CDR1 as DFQATT and CDR2 as SNEGSKA (reference sequence). The CDR3 extends over 13 amino acids. Deletions cut 0 bases from V and 15 bases from J, with 18 bases between. The CDR3 DNA reads as TGCAGTGCTAGAGAGGCCAACAGAGGCTGGGGGTTCTTC. It specifies CSAREANRGWGFF.

This clonotype was found a few times. The V gene is TRBV6-6, the J gene TRBJ1-5; no reliable D call. CDR3 length equals 12 residues. Trimming cost V 7 bases and J 7 bases, with 11 bases left between them. Per germline, CDR1 MNHNY and CDR2 SVGAGI (reference sequence). CDR3 in DNA: TGTGCCAGCATGGGATCAAGCCAGCCCCAGCATTTT. Its protein product is CASMGSSQPQHF.

There are many counts of this clonotype. The chain is built from TRBV5-6 and TRBJ2-2; the match to TRBD1 covers 8 bases. Trimming took 1 base from V and 4 from J; bases not matched to a gene: 9. This CDR3 is 17 amino acids long. Germline loops: CDR1 SGHDT, CDR2 YYEEEE. Written as DNA, the CDR3 is TGTGCCAGCAGCTTGCACCGGGACAGGAGAATCACCGGGGAGCTGTTTTTT. The encoded protein is CASSLHRDRRITGELFF.

There are many counts of this clonotype. The rearrangement joins TRBV20-1 to TRBJ2-4, with D maybe TRBD1 (8 bases). Per germline, CDR1 DFQATT and CDR2 SNEGSKA (reference sequence). The CDR3 length is 14 residues. Trimming removed 0 bases at V and 6 bases at J, with 12 bases between. The chain's CDR3 is CSARDYRGGNIQYF. The CDR3 nucleotides read TGCAGTGCTAGAGATTACAGGGGGGGAAACATTCAGTACTTC.

Regarding this clonotype: A much larger clone sits a single nucleotide away, making a read error possible. The chain carries TRBV20-1 and TRBJ1-4; D is unresolved. V was pared by 7 bases and J by 0 bases, with 18 bases between. The germline V gene encodes CDR1 DFQATT and CDR2 SNEGSKA (reference sequence). This CDR3 has 16 residues. The CDR3 sequence: CSVTPEPGTTNEKLFF. Written as DNA, the CDR3 is TGCAGTGTCACCCCAGAACCCGGTACAACTAATGAAAAACTGTTTTTT.

This chain joins TRBV7-9 and TRBJ1-3, with a weak D call TRBD1 (6 bases). The CDR3 contains 14 residues. V lost 3 bases, J lost 8 bases, and 14 bases lay in between. Germline loops: CDR1 SEHNR, CDR2 FQNEAQ (reference sequence). The CDR3 protein is CASSLARGLDTIYF. The CDR3 DNA is TGTGCCAGCAGCTTGGCCAGGGGTCTGGACACCATATATTTT. The whole variable domain, filled in from reference TRBV7-9 and TRBJ1-3, reads DTGVSQNPRHKITKRGQNVTFRCDPISEHNRLYWYRQTLGQGPEFLTYFQNEAQLEKSRLLSDRFSAERPKGSFSTLEIQRTEQGDSAMYLCASSLARGLDTIYFGEGSWLTVV.

This clonotype was observed a few times. The J gene is TRBJ2-1, the V gene TRBV14, with D unclear. This CDR3 region has 13 residues. Germline CDR1 reads SGHDN; CDR2 reads FVKESK. Trimming left V 1 base short and J 2 bases short, with 3 bases between. CDR3 in amino acids: CASSQGTYNEQFF. DNA for the CDR3: TGTGCCAGCAGCCAAGGGACCTACAATGAGCAGTTCTTC.

The sample holds a few counts of this clonotype. J is TRBJ1-1 and V is TRBV7-2; TRBD1 agrees at 7 bases. Germline V gene data show CDR1 as SGHTA and CDR2 as FQGNSA. With V trimmed by 5 bases and J by 6 bases, 9 bases remained unmatched. The CDR3 is 14 amino acids. The CDR3 DNA follows: TGTGCCAGCAGCGGGCAGGGGGGAGTTGCTGAAGCTTTCTTT. This encodes CASSGQGGVAEAFF.

This clonotype showed up just once. The chain links TRBV12-3 or TRBV12-4 to TRBJ2-1; the match to TRBD2 covers 16 bases. This CDR3 has 18 residues. The V gene end was trimmed by 4 bases and the J gene end by 3 bases; junction bases not matched to a gene: 6. CDR3 DNA: TGTGCCAGCAGTTCGGGACTAGCGGGGGGGCCGGACTACAATGAGCAGTTCTTC. This encodes CASSSGLAGGPDYNEQFF.

The rearrangement links TRBV7-9 to TRBJ2-7; 9 bases match TRBD1. The CDR3 runs 13 residues. V shed 3 bases, J shed 6 bases, and the junction held 3 bases outside the gene matches. Germline CDR1 and CDR2: SEHNR and FQNEAQ (reference sequence). The CDR3 DNA sequence: TGTGCCAGCAGCTTCGGACAGGGGTTCGAGCAGTACTTC. Protein product: CASSFGQGFEQYF.

The gene calls are TRBV7-2 and TRBJ2-2; D is unresolved. CDR3 length: 17 amino acids. Germline V CDR1 and CDR2: SGHTA, FQGNSA. Trimming stripped 4 bases from V and 4 bases from J, with 19 bases between. The CDR3 spells CASSSGLGGSVTGELFF. The CDR3 DNA is TGTGCCAGCAGCTCCGGTCTAGGTGGAAGCGTCACCGGGGAGCTGTTTTTT.

This clonotype was counted a few times. The V and J genes are TRBV6-1 and TRBJ1-4; D not resolved. The CDR3 extends over 12 amino acids. V lost 3 bases and J lost 6, with 5 bases in between. Germline CDR1 and CDR2: MNHNS and SASEGT. The CDR3 loop reads CASSDSYEKLFF. As DNA, the CDR3 is TGTGCCAGCAGTGACAGCTATGAAAAACTGTTTTTT.

The chain couples TRBV27 to TRBJ2-1; 8 nucleotides agree with TRBD2. CDR3 length: 15 residues. Germline V gene lookup returns CDR1 MNHEY and CDR2 SMNVEV (reference sequence). V was clipped by 6 bases and J by 7 bases; unmatched bases: 11. As DNA, the CDR3 is TGTGCCAGCAGCTCCCTTGGCGGGGGGATAAATGAGCAGTTCTTC. Protein product: CASSSLGGGINEQFF.

Many counts were recorded for this clonotype. One junction end disagrees with the germline gene, perhaps due to a read error. J is TRBJ2-1 and V is TRBV12-3 or TRBV12-4; D is ambiguous. The CDR3 runs 11 residues. CDR3 sequence reads: CASSLASEQFF. The CDR3 coding sequence is TGCGCCAGCAGCTTGGCCAGTGAGCAGTTCTTC.

This rearrangement joins TRBV12-3 or TRBV12-4 to TRBJ2-3, with a tentative D call TRBD2 (6 bases). V was pared by 5 bases and J by 8 bases, with 20 bases between. This CDR3 spans 15 amino acids. DNA of the CDR3: TGTGCCAGCAGTCCGGACTATTCCCCCCCCGGTACGCAGTATTTT. Its translation is CASSPDYSPPGTQYF.

This chain links TRBV12-3 or TRBV12-4 with TRBJ2-1, with 10 bases lining up with TRBD2. J gave up 2 bases and V 6 bases, and 10 bases lay outside the gene matches. The CDR3 consists of 17 residues. The CDR3 DNA reads TGTGCCAGCAGACCGGGACTAGCGCAGATCACCTACAATGAGCAGTTCTTC. Protein: CASRPGLAQITYNEQFF.